This paragraph covers one T cell receptor (beta chain) sequence. Antigen: not known. Looked up from germline, CDR1 is SQVTM and CDR2 is ANQGSEA. This CDR3 has 10 residues. A second PCR, run for about 6 to 12 cycles, used a sample-barcoded 5' primer plus a J-beta primer mix. From the 5' RACE reads, TCRdb called clonotypes with MiXCR, one entry per CDR3 protein. The data contain approximately 1.5 million distinct CDR3 sequences, about 42% of them seen just once; the ten biggest clones take up around 4%. This record comes from a study of blood T cells in healthy people across ages. Study-level points and caveats: Long-lived donors had more naive CD4+ cells and higher diversity than aged donors. Strong correlation existed between TCR beta diversity and naive T cell percentage.

This clonotype was obtained from a woman aged 18-29 years in good health. The chain employs TRBV29-1 and TRBJ2-3; D call uncertain. The sample comprised blood. Here the CDR3 reads CGGRADTQYF. In DNA, the CDR3 is TGCGGCGGTAGGGCAGATACGCAGTATTTT.